The present T cell receptor beta chain was sequenced within a study of molecular identifiers for immune sequencing clone quantification. Study-wide findings and caveats: Jurkat TCR RNA spiked in from one cell could reportedly be detected among 1.1 million or so naive cells. Highly expanded clone sizes could be underestimated by identical TCR molecules sharing a barcode.

MiXCR, applied by TCRdb to the PCR reads, yields one record per CDR3 protein. The table shows about 640,000 distinct CDR3 sequences, with about 20% occurring only once. This clonotype was recorded a few times. Its target is unknown. Trimming stripped 0 bases from V and 4 bases from J, with 9 bases between. Germline CDR1 is LGHDT and CDR2 is YNNKEL (reference sequence). The CDR3 extends over 14 amino acids. V gene TRBV3-1 combines with J gene TRBJ1-1, with TRBD1 as a possible D gene (5 bases). The sequence derives from a human donor in good health. Some libraries in this study had Jurkat cell RNA spiked in. Material for sequencing was naive CD8+ T cells from blood, with Jurkat cell RNA spiked in. Subset reported: FACS-sorted CD8+CD4-CCR7+CD45RA+ naive T cells. CDR3 DNA sequence: TGTGCCAGCAGCCAAGATCAGGGAGGCACTGAAGCTTTCTTT. Its translation is CASSQDQGGTEAFF.